Listed below are T cell receptor beta chains from one sample, sequenced in a study of CD8 T cells in ankylosing spondylitis. In TCRdb, the 5' RACE reads were re-called with MiXCR into one record per CDR3 protein. The repertoire consists of over 600,000 distinct CDR3 sequences, with around 17% occurring once and the leading ten covering about 20%. Sequenced input: blood, either unsorted or a sorted T cell fraction (not recorded which). The source is a male donor with ankylosing spondylitis. CDR3s include the opening cysteine and the closing phenylalanine or tryptophan. D genes are given only for firm matches. Clone size, where shown, is once, few, many, or a class for clones that have expanded.

CDR3 DNA: TGTGCCAGCAGCCCAACGCGGCGACACTTAGATGAGCAGTTCTTC
CDR3 protein: CASSPTRRHLDEQFF
CDR3 length: 15
V gene: TRBV7-9
J gene: TRBJ2-1
clone size: NA
D gene: NA

CDR3 DNA: TGTGCCAGCATGCGAGCGGGGGCATACACCGGGGAGCTGTTTTTT
CDR3 protein: CASMRAGAYTGELFF
CDR3 length: 15
V gene: TRBV6-1
J gene: TRBJ2-2
clone size: NA
D gene: TRBD2

CDR3 DNA: TGTGCCAGCAGCTCTTGGACAGGGGGAAAAGAGACCCAGTACTTC
CDR3 protein: CASSSWTGGKETQYF
CDR3 length: 15
V gene: TRBV12-3/TRBV12-4
J gene: TRBJ2-5
clone size: few
D gene: TRBD1

CDR3 DNA: TGCAGTGCTCGGGGACAGGGCGGGGAGCTGTTTTTT
CDR3 protein: CSARGQGGELFF
CDR3 length: 12
V gene: TRBV20-1
J gene: TRBJ2-2
clone size: few
D gene: TRBD1

CDR3 DNA: TGTGCCAGCAGTTTGGATTCAGGGGGAGTCTCCTACGAGCAGTACTTC
CDR3 protein: CASSLDSGGVSYEQYF
CDR3 length: 16
V gene: TRBV12-3/TRBV12-4
J gene: TRBJ2-7
clone size: NA
D gene: TRBD1

CDR3 DNA: TGTGCCAGCAGCTTAGCAGATTATAATTCACCCCTCCACTTT
CDR3 protein: CASSLADYNSPLHF
CDR3 length: 14
V gene: TRBV7-9
J gene: TRBJ1-6
clone size: few
D gene: NA

CDR3 DNA: TGTGCCAGCACAGAAGTGCCAGGGGGTAACTCACCCCTCCACTTT
CDR3 protein: CASTEVPGGNSPLHF
CDR3 length: 15
V gene: TRBV6-1
J gene: TRBJ1-6
clone size: few
D gene: TRBD1

CDR3 DNA: TGCAGCGTTCACCCTGACACGAACAATGAGCAGTTCTTC
CDR3 protein: CSVHPDTNNEQFF
CDR3 length: 13
V gene: TRBV29-1
J gene: TRBJ2-1
clone size: few
D gene: NA

CDR3 DNA: TGCGCCAGCAGTTCACAGGGCGGGGCCTACAATGAGCAGTTCTTC
CDR3 protein: CASSSQGGAYNEQFF
CDR3 length: 15
V gene: TRBV10-2
J gene: TRBJ2-1
clone size: many
D gene: NA

CDR3 DNA: TGTGCCAGCAGCTTGGTACAGGGTGTCACTGAAGCTTTCTTT
CDR3 protein: CASSLVQGVTEAFF
CDR3 length: 14
V gene: TRBV5-5
J gene: TRBJ1-1
clone size: few
D gene: NA

CDR3 DNA: TGTGCCAGCAGTTCTGGTGGACTAGCGGGAGGGCGCGGGGAGCTGTTTTTT
CDR3 protein: CASSSGGLAGGRGELFF
CDR3 length: 17
V gene: TRBV11-2
J gene: TRBJ2-2
clone size: NA
D gene: TRBD2

CDR3 DNA: TGCAGTGCTAGCCTTGGGCAGCCCCAGAACACTGAAGCTTTCTTT
CDR3 protein: CSASLGQPQNTEAFF
CDR3 length: 15
V gene: TRBV20-1
J gene: TRBJ1-1
clone size: many
D gene: NA

CDR3 DNA: TGTGCCAGCAGTCCCATTCGGGAGACTCCCACTGAAGCTTTCTTT
CDR3 protein: CASSPIRETPTEAFF
CDR3 length: 15
V gene: TRBV27
J gene: TRBJ1-1
clone size: few
D gene: NA

CDR3 DNA: TGTGCCACCAGGCACACAGGGACGGGGGCCACTGAAGCTTTCTTT
CDR3 protein: CATRHTGTGATEAFF
CDR3 length: 15
V gene: TRBV24-1
J gene: TRBJ1-1
clone size: few
D gene: NA

CDR3 DNA: TGTGCCAGCAGGAGCCGGGACAGGCCACATCAGCCCCAGCATTTT
CDR3 protein: CASRSRDRPHQPQHF
CDR3 length: 15
V gene: TRBV12-3/TRBV12-4
J gene: TRBJ1-5
clone size: few
D gene: TRBD1

CDR3 DNA: TGCGCCAGCAGCACGGCGGACACATTGAACACTGAAGCTTTCTTT
CDR3 protein: CASSTADTLNTEAFF
CDR3 length: 15
V gene: TRBV5-1
J gene: TRBJ1-1
clone size: NA
D gene: NA

CDR3 DNA: TGCGCCAGCAGCCAAGGGCTTTACTCGACAGGGGAAAAACTGTTTTTT
CDR3 protein: CASSQGLYSTGEKLFF
CDR3 length: 16
V gene: TRBV4-3
J gene: TRBJ1-4
clone size: NA
D gene: TRBD1

CDR3 DNA: TGTGCCAGCAGCCCCCAGGGCGGGAGCTCCTACGAGCAGTACTTC
CDR3 protein: CASSPQGGSSYEQYF
CDR3 length: 15
V gene: TRBV3-1
J gene: TRBJ2-7
clone size: many
D gene: TRBD2

CDR3 DNA: TGTGCCAGCAGCTTATTTTGGGATTATGAGCAGTTCTTC
CDR3 protein: CASSLFWDYEQFF
CDR3 length: 13
V gene: TRBV7-2
J gene: TRBJ2-1
clone size: few
D gene: NA

CDR3 DNA: TGTGCCAGCAGCGAGGGGACTAGCGGGGTCACAGATACGCAGTATTTT
CDR3 protein: CASSEGTSGVTDTQYF
CDR3 length: 16
V gene: TRBV9
J gene: TRBJ2-3
clone size: few
D gene: TRBD2

CDR3 DNA: TGCGCCAGCGGAGGGGAGGAATCGTCTAAAGAGACCCAGTACTTC
CDR3 protein: CASGGEESSKETQYF
CDR3 length: 15
V gene: TRBV5-1
J gene: TRBJ2-5
clone size: NA
D gene: NA

CDR3 DNA: TGTGCCTGGGATCCCGGGCGGGGCTCCTACAATGAGCAGTTCTTC
CDR3 protein: CAWDPGRGSYNEQFF
CDR3 length: 15
V gene: TRBV30
J gene: TRBJ2-1
clone size: NA
D gene: NA

CDR3 DNA: TGTGCCAGCAGCCCCCAGGGTAGCGGGATCTACGAGCAGTACTTC
CDR3 protein: CASSPQGSGIYEQYF
CDR3 length: 15
V gene: TRBV9
J gene: TRBJ2-7
clone size: many
D gene: TRBD2

CDR3 DNA: TGTGCCAGCCCCTCGAGCGCATACAATGAGCAGTTCTTC
CDR3 protein: CASPSSAYNEQFF
CDR3 length: 13
V gene: TRBV2
J gene: TRBJ2-1
clone size: few
D gene: NA

CDR3 DNA: TGCGCCAGCAGCCAAGATGCAGGGACTAGCGGAGGTTACGAGCAGTACTTC
CDR3 protein: CASSQDAGTSGGYEQYF
CDR3 length: 17
V gene: TRBV4-1
J gene: TRBJ2-7
clone size: few
D gene: TRBD2

CDR3 DNA: TGCGCCAGCAGCTTGGATCTAGCGGCCACCCTCGGAGAGACCCAGTACTTC
CDR3 protein: CASSLDLAATLGETQYF
CDR3 length: 17
V gene: TRBV5-1
J gene: TRBJ2-5
clone size: few
D gene: TRBD2

CDR3 DNA: TGTGCCAGCAGCTCAGACAGGGGGAGCACAGATACGCAGTATTTT
CDR3 protein: CASSSDRGSTDTQYF
CDR3 length: 15
V gene: TRBV5-6
J gene: TRBJ2-3
clone size: NA
D gene: TRBD1

CDR3 DNA: TGCAGTGCTAGTGGCGCCAGCTCCTACAATGAGCAGTTCTTC
CDR3 protein: CSASGASSYNEQFF
CDR3 length: 14
V gene: TRBV20-1
J gene: TRBJ2-1
clone size: NA
D gene: NA

CDR3 DNA: TGTGCCAGCAGCCCCACGTACACAGATACGCAGTATTTT
CDR3 protein: CASSPTYTDTQYF
CDR3 length: 13
V gene: TRBV13
J gene: TRBJ2-3
clone size: few
D gene: NA

CDR3 DNA: TGCAGTGCGGGCGGCCAGGGGGGGGACACTGAAGCTTTCTTT
CDR3 protein: CSAGGQGGDTEAFF
CDR3 length: 14
V gene: TRBV20-1
J gene: TRBJ1-1
clone size: NA
D gene: TRBD1

CDR3 DNA: TGTGCCAGCAGCCCGGGACGGATGAACACTGAAGCTTTCTTT
CDR3 protein: CASSPGRMNTEAFF
CDR3 length: 14
V gene: TRBV14
J gene: TRBJ1-1
clone size: many
D gene: NA

CDR3 DNA: TGCGCCAGCAGCTACTACCGGGACAGGGGCCGAGAGCAGTACTTC
CDR3 protein: CASSYYRDRGREQYF
CDR3 length: 15
V gene: TRBV5-1
J gene: TRBJ2-7
clone size: NA
D gene: TRBD1

CDR3 DNA: TGCAGTGCTCGGAGGTGGGCTAGCGGGAGCTACGAGCAGTACTTC
CDR3 protein: CSARRWASGSYEQYF
CDR3 length: 15
V gene: TRBV20-1
J gene: TRBJ2-7
clone size: few
D gene: TRBD2

CDR3 DNA: TGCGCCAGCAGCCAAAGACAGGGATCCCTCTACGAGCAGTACTTC
CDR3 protein: CASSQRQGSLYEQYF
CDR3 length: 15
V gene: TRBV4-1
J gene: TRBJ2-7
clone size: few
D gene: TRBD1

CDR3 DNA: TGTGCCAGCAGACAGGGACTAGCGGCGGGGAATGAGCAGTTCTTC
CDR3 protein: CASRQGLAAGNEQFF
CDR3 length: 15
V gene: TRBV12-3/TRBV12-4
J gene: TRBJ2-1
clone size: few
D gene: TRBD2

CDR3 DNA: TGTGCCTGGAGCCAGGGGGTTGGCGAGCAGTACTTC
CDR3 protein: CAWSQGVGEQYF
CDR3 length: 12
V gene: TRBV30
J gene: TRBJ2-7
clone size: NA
D gene: TRBD1

CDR3 DNA: TGTGCCATCTCTCCGGGACAGGGTCGCGGCTACACCTTC
CDR3 protein: CAISPGQGRGYTF
CDR3 length: 13
V gene: TRBV6-1
J gene: TRBJ1-2
clone size: NA
D gene: TRBD1

CDR3 DNA: TGTGCCAGCAGTTACTCGGGGCAGCCGGGGGCTGGAAACACCATATATTTT
CDR3 protein: CASSYSGQPGAGNTIYF
CDR3 length: 17
V gene: TRBV6-5
J gene: TRBJ1-3
clone size: NA
D gene: NA

CDR3 DNA: TGTGCCAGCAGTGTCCGCAGGGGGAGTACCTACGAGCAGTACTTC
CDR3 protein: CASSVRRGSTYEQYF
CDR3 length: 15
V gene: TRBV2
J gene: TRBJ2-7
clone size: NA
D gene: TRBD1

CDR3 DNA: TGTGCCAGCAGCCAGGGGAGGGCCAGGGAGACCCAGTACTTC
CDR3 protein: CASSQGRARETQYF
CDR3 length: 14
V gene: TRBV7-2
J gene: TRBJ2-5
clone size: NA
D gene: NA

CDR3 DNA: TGTGCCAGCAGTTCGGTTTCAGGGGATAGGGGGAAAAACATTCAGTACTTC
CDR3 protein: CASSSVSGDRGKNIQYF
CDR3 length: 17
V gene: TRBV28
J gene: TRBJ2-4
clone size: few
D gene: NA

CDR3 DNA: TGTGCCAGCAGCGCCTATAGCGGCACCTACAATGAGCAGTTCTTC
CDR3 protein: CASSAYSGTYNEQFF
CDR3 length: 15
V gene: TRBV9
J gene: TRBJ2-1
clone size: NA
D gene: NA

CDR3 DNA: TGTGCCAGCAGTGAAGCACGGACAGGGAGGTACGAGCAGTACTTC
CDR3 protein: CASSEARTGRYEQYF
CDR3 length: 15
V gene: TRBV2
J gene: TRBJ2-7
clone size: few
D gene: TRBD1

CDR3 DNA: TGTGCCAGCAGCCGCAAGCGGGACACAGATACGCAGTATTTT
CDR3 protein: CASSRKRDTDTQYF
CDR3 length: 14
V gene: TRBV6-1
J gene: TRBJ2-3
clone size: few
D gene: TRBD2

CDR3 DNA: TGCAGTGCTAGACCCCGGACTAGCGGGGGGAACGATGAGCAGTTCTTC
CDR3 protein: CSARPRTSGGNDEQFF
CDR3 length: 16
V gene: TRBV20-1
J gene: TRBJ2-1
clone size: NA
D gene: TRBD2

CDR3 DNA: TGTGCCAGCAGTGATGGCGGAGGGGGCTATAGCAATCAGCCCCAGCATTTT
CDR3 protein: CASSDGGGGYSNQPQHF
CDR3 length: 17
V gene: TRBV6-4
J gene: TRBJ1-5
clone size: NA
D gene: TRBD1

CDR3 DNA: TGTGCCAGCATGGGAACAGGGCCCAATGAGCAGTTCTTC
CDR3 protein: CASMGTGPNEQFF
CDR3 length: 13
V gene: TRBV28
J gene: TRBJ2-1
clone size: NA
D gene: NA

CDR3 DNA: TGCAGTGCTAGAGAACAGGGGTATAATTCACCCCTCCACTTT
CDR3 protein: CSAREQGYNSPLHF
CDR3 length: 14
V gene: TRBV20-1
J gene: TRBJ1-6
clone size: NA
D gene: TRBD1

CDR3 DNA: TGCGCCAGCAGCCAAGGCGGCTCCCGGGGATACGAGCAGTACTTC
CDR3 protein: CASSQGGSRGYEQYF
CDR3 length: 15
V gene: TRBV4-1
J gene: TRBJ2-7
clone size: NA
D gene: NA

CDR3 DNA: TGCAGCGTCCAACACTATGGCTACACCTTC
CDR3 protein: CSVQHYGYTF
CDR3 length: 10
V gene: TRBV29-1
J gene: TRBJ1-2
clone size: few
D gene: NA

CDR3 DNA: TGCAGTGCTGGAATCGGGACAGAGCAGTATTTT
CDR3 protein: CSAGIGTEQYF
CDR3 length: 11
V gene: TRBV20-1
J gene: TRBJ2-3
clone size: NA
D gene: TRBD1

CDR3 DNA: TGTGCCAGCAGCTTAGGGACGAAACAGGGTGTGGCCAACGTCCTGACTTTC
CDR3 protein: CASSLGTKQGVANVLTF
CDR3 length: 17
V gene: TRBV7-6
J gene: TRBJ2-6
clone size: NA
D gene: NA

CDR3 DNA: TGTGCCAGCAGTTTTGTTGGGGGGCACGGTGAGCAGTTCTTC
CDR3 protein: CASSFVGGHGEQFF
CDR3 length: 14
V gene: TRBV12-3/TRBV12-4
J gene: TRBJ2-1
clone size: few
D gene: NA

CDR3 DNA: TGTGCCAGCAGTCAAAGCGAGGGCAGTACTACCTATGGCTACACCTTC
CDR3 protein: CASSQSEGSTTYGYTF
CDR3 length: 16
V gene: TRBV7-9
J gene: TRBJ1-2
clone size: few
D gene: NA

CDR3 DNA: TGTGCCAGCAGCTTAGTTTTTATCGGGGGTTCACCCCTCCACTTT
CDR3 protein: CASSLVFIGGSPLHF
CDR3 length: 15
V gene: TRBV7-2
J gene: TRBJ1-6
clone size: NA
D gene: NA

CDR3 DNA: TGCAGTGCTAGAAGCGGGGGGGGATCTGAAGCTTTCTTT
CDR3 protein: CSARSGGGSEAFF
CDR3 length: 13
V gene: TRBV20-1
J gene: TRBJ1-1
clone size: NA
D gene: NA

CDR3 DNA: TGTGCCAGCAAAGAAACCGGACAGGGTCTCTACGAGCAGTACTTC
CDR3 protein: CASKETGQGLYEQYF
CDR3 length: 15
V gene: TRBV6-1
J gene: TRBJ2-7
clone size: NA
D gene: TRBD1